This is a list of T cell receptor beta chains from one sample in a study of blood T cell repertoires in COVID-19. The repertoire was sequenced with immunoSEQ multiplex PCR; TCRdb's copy has only in-frame clones and lacks some. Among roughly 150,000 clones listed, 75% to 90% were seen once. The sample consisted of peripheral blood. All receptors come from a woman aged 40 to 49 with acute or convalescent COVID-19. Both conserved end residues are part of each CDR3. Fields, in order: J gene, V gene, clone size, CDR3 length, D gene, CDR3 protein, CDR3 DNA. D genes are given only for firm matches. Clone size is given for some rows only: seen once, a few or many times, or a class if the clone is expanded.

j_gene: TRBJ2-2; v_gene: TRBV6-5; abundance: NA; len: 15; d_gene: TRBD2; CDR3aa: CASSSGLAGPGELFF; CDR3nt: TGTGCCAGCTCTTCCGGACTAGCGGGACCCGGGGAGCTGTTTTTT
j_gene: TRBJ1-4; v_gene: TRBV4-1; abundance: NA; len: 18; d_gene: TRBD1; CDR3aa: CASSQAQGRGATNEKLFF; CDR3nt: TGCGCCAGCAGCCAAGCACAGGGGAGAGGTGCAACTAATGAAAAACTGTTTTTT
j_gene: TRBJ2-3; v_gene: TRBV11-2; abundance: NA; len: 12; d_gene: TRBD2; CDR3aa: CASRRGGDTQYF; CDR3nt: TGTGCCAGCAGACGGGGGGGAGATACGCAGTATTTT
j_gene: TRBJ2-1; v_gene: TRBV10-3; abundance: NA; len: 15; d_gene: TRBD1; CDR3aa: CATKSPGQSYNEQFF; CDR3nt: TGTGCCACCAAATCTCCGGGACAGAGCTACAATGAGCAGTTCTTC
j_gene: TRBJ1-5; v_gene: TRBV6-6; abundance: few; len: 16; d_gene: TRBD1; CDR3aa: CASSRQGALGNQPQHF; CDR3nt: TGTGCCAGCAGTCGACAGGGGGCGCTGGGCAATCAGCCCCAGCATTTT
j_gene: TRBJ2-1; v_gene: TRBV24-1; abundance: NA; len: 14; d_gene: TRBD2; CDR3aa: CATSDPGRVHEQFF; CDR3nt: TGTGCCACCAGTGATCCCGGGAGGGTGCATGAGCAGTTCTTC
j_gene: TRBJ1-3; v_gene: TRBV6-5; abundance: NA; len: 14; d_gene: TRBD1; CDR3aa: CASSRDREGNTIYF; CDR3nt: TGTGCCAGCAGCCGGGACAGGGAGGGAAACACCATATATTTT
j_gene: TRBJ2-3; v_gene: TRBV11-3; abundance: NA; len: 17; d_gene: TRBD2; CDR3aa: CASSSSLLAGVTDTQYF; CDR3nt: TGTGCCAGCAGCTCCTCCCTGCTAGCGGGAGTCACAGATACGCAGTATTTT
j_gene: TRBJ1-2; v_gene: TRBV28; abundance: NA; len: 16; d_gene: TRBD1; CDR3aa: CASQPLADREDYGYTF; CDR3nt: TGTGCCAGCCAACCACTCGCGGACAGGGAGGACTATGGCTACACCTTC
j_gene: TRBJ1-5; v_gene: TRBV28; abundance: NA; len: 15; d_gene: NA; CDR3aa: CASSLSSGFHQPQHF; CDR3nt: TGTGCCAGCAGTTTATCTTCAGGGTTCCATCAGCCCCAGCATTTT
j_gene: TRBJ2-2; v_gene: TRBV6-6; abundance: NA; len: 14; d_gene: NA; CDR3aa: CAVPTESNTGELFF; CDR3nt: TGTGCCGTCCCAACCGAGTCGAACACCGGGGAGCTGTTTTTT
j_gene: TRBJ2-1; v_gene: TRBV12-3/TRBV12-4; abundance: few; len: 11; d_gene: TRBD2; CDR3aa: CASTGGRGQFF; CDR3nt: TGTGCCAGCACCGGTGGGAGGGGGCAGTTCTTC
j_gene: TRBJ2-1; v_gene: TRBV14; abundance: NA; len: 17; d_gene: TRBD2; CDR3aa: CASSHGLAGGALVEQFF; CDR3nt: TGTGCCAGCAGCCACGGACTAGCGGGAGGGGCTTTAGTCGAGCAGTTCTTC
j_gene: TRBJ2-7; v_gene: TRBV13; abundance: NA; len: 15; d_gene: NA; CDR3aa: CASSLAGPLPGEQYF; CDR3nt: TGTGCCAGCAGCTTGGCGGGCCCCCTTCCGGGGGAGCAGTACTTC
j_gene: TRBJ2-7; v_gene: TRBV29-1; abundance: NA; len: 14; d_gene: TRBD2; CDR3aa: CSVETAGGGYEQYF; CDR3nt: TGCAGCGTTGAAACTGCCGGGGGGGGATACGAGCAGTACTTC
j_gene: TRBJ2-2; v_gene: TRBV3-1/TRBV3-2; abundance: NA; len: 14; d_gene: TRBD1; CDR3aa: CASSRQGASGELFF; CDR3nt: TGTGCCAGCAGTAGACAGGGGGCGTCCGGGGAGCTGTTTTTT
j_gene: TRBJ2-1; v_gene: TRBV30; abundance: NA; len: 15; d_gene: TRBD2; CDR3aa: CAWIPASGSYNEQFF; CDR3nt: TGTGCCTGGATCCCGGCTAGCGGGAGCTACAATGAGCAGTTCTTC
j_gene: TRBJ2-3; v_gene: TRBV24-1; abundance: NA; len: 16; d_gene: TRBD2; CDR3aa: CATSDWTSGSTDTQYF; CDR3nt: TGTGCCACCAGTGACTGGACTAGCGGAAGCACAGATACGCAGTATTTT
j_gene: TRBJ2-3; v_gene: TRBV12-3/TRBV12-4; abundance: NA; len: 12; d_gene: NA; CDR3aa: CASSTQGYTQYF; CDR3nt: TGTGCCAGCAGTACACAGGGATATACGCAGTATTTT
j_gene: TRBJ2-2; v_gene: TRBV5-6; abundance: NA; len: 16; d_gene: TRBD2; CDR3aa: CASSLGGRVDTGELFF; CDR3nt: TGTGCCAGCAGCTTAGGCGGGAGGGTGGACACCGGGGAGCTGTTTTTT
j_gene: TRBJ1-1; v_gene: TRBV9; abundance: NA; len: 15; d_gene: NA; CDR3aa: CASSPGGGASTEAFF; CDR3nt: TGTGCCAGCAGCCCAGGAGGGGGGGCGAGCACTGAAGCTTTCTTT
j_gene: TRBJ2-1; v_gene: TRBV24-1; abundance: NA; len: 14; d_gene: NA; CDR3aa: CATRMGASYNEQFF; CDR3nt: TGTGCCACCAGAATGGGGGCCTCCTACAATGAGCAGTTCTTC
j_gene: TRBJ2-6; v_gene: TRBV7-9; abundance: NA; len: 17; d_gene: NA; CDR3aa: CASSLGRGPSGANVLTF; CDR3nt: TGTGCCAGCAGCTTAGGGCGAGGGCCCTCTGGGGCCAACGTCCTGACTTTC
j_gene: TRBJ1-1; v_gene: TRBV6-5; abundance: NA; len: 15; d_gene: NA; CDR3aa: CASSYLKTGNTEAFF; CDR3nt: TGTGCCAGCAGTTACCTCAAGACAGGAAACACTGAAGCTTTCTTT
j_gene: TRBJ2-3; v_gene: TRBV11-3; abundance: NA; len: 15; d_gene: TRBD2; CDR3aa: CASSLEGGGTDTQYF; CDR3nt: TGTGCCAGCAGCTTAGAAGGCGGGGGGACAGATACGCAGTATTTT
j_gene: TRBJ1-5; v_gene: TRBV20-1; abundance: NA; len: 18; d_gene: NA; CDR3aa: CSASSVDSYTPGNQPQHF; CDR3nt: TGCAGTGCTAGTTCCGTGGACAGTTATACCCCCGGCAATCAGCCCCAGCATTTT
j_gene: TRBJ2-7; v_gene: TRBV4-2; abundance: NA; len: 13; d_gene: NA; CDR3aa: CASSPPGAYEQYF; CDR3nt: TGTGCCAGCAGCCCCCCGGGGGCCTACGAGCAGTACTTC
j_gene: TRBJ1-2; v_gene: TRBV7-9; abundance: once; len: 15; d_gene: NA; CDR3aa: CASSWGSGGSYGYTF; CDR3nt: TGTGCCAGCAGCTGGGGGTCGGGGGGCTCCTATGGCTACACCTTC
j_gene: TRBJ2-7; v_gene: TRBV28; abundance: NA; len: 16; d_gene: TRBD1; CDR3aa: CASSLFPGQGHDEQYF; CDR3nt: TGTGCCAGCAGTTTATTCCCGGGACAGGGACATGACGAGCAGTACTTC
j_gene: TRBJ2-3; v_gene: TRBV6-1; abundance: NA; len: 16; d_gene: TRBD2; CDR3aa: CASSVISGGDTDTQYF; CDR3nt: TGTGCCAGCAGTGTGATAAGCGGGGGGGACACAGATACGCAGTATTTT
j_gene: TRBJ1-5; v_gene: TRBV5-4; abundance: NA; len: 15; d_gene: TRBD1; CDR3aa: CASSSGTGGDQPQHF; CDR3nt: TGTGCCAGCAGCTCCGGGACAGGGGGCGATCAGCCCCAGCATTTT
j_gene: TRBJ2-2; v_gene: TRBV27; abundance: NA; len: 14; d_gene: TRBD2; CDR3aa: CASTTSGGTRELFF; CDR3nt: TGTGCCAGCACAACTAGCGGGGGTACGAGGGAGCTGTTTTTT
j_gene: TRBJ2-2; v_gene: TRBV29-1; abundance: NA; len: 14; d_gene: TRBD1; CDR3aa: CSAPRDRGAGELFF; CDR3nt: TGCAGCGCCCCTCGGGACAGGGGGGCCGGGGAGCTGTTTTTT
j_gene: TRBJ2-1; v_gene: TRBV28; abundance: NA; len: 17; d_gene: NA; CDR3aa: CASSQPWFRASYNEQFF; CDR3nt: TGTGCCAGCAGCCAACCCTGGTTCAGGGCGTCCTACAATGAGCAGTTCTTC
j_gene: TRBJ1-3; v_gene: TRBV6-5; abundance: NA; len: 15; d_gene: NA; CDR3aa: CASSYKGDSGNTIYF; CDR3nt: TGTGCCAGCAGTTACAAGGGGGACTCTGGAAACACCATATATTTT
j_gene: TRBJ2-2; v_gene: TRBV19; abundance: NA; len: 16; d_gene: TRBD2; CDR3aa: CASSIGLAVNTGELFF; CDR3nt: TGTGCCAGTAGTATAGGTCTAGCGGTGAACACCGGGGAGCTGTTTTTT
j_gene: TRBJ2-3; v_gene: TRBV28; abundance: NA; len: 15; d_gene: TRBD2; CDR3aa: CASRLTSITTDTQYF; CDR3nt: TGTGCCAGCAGACTGACTAGCATTACCACAGATACGCAGTATTTT
j_gene: TRBJ2-7; v_gene: TRBV21-1; abundance: once; len: 16; d_gene: NA; CDR3aa: CASSRPPRGQAYEQYF; CDR3nt: TGTGCCAGCAGCCGACCCCCCCGGGGACAGGCCTACGAGCAGTACTTC
j_gene: TRBJ2-7; v_gene: TRBV28; abundance: NA; len: 14; d_gene: TRBD1; CDR3aa: CASSPSGTVDEQYF; CDR3nt: TGTGCCAGCAGCCCATCCGGGACAGTGGACGAGCAGTACTTC
j_gene: TRBJ2-7; v_gene: TRBV11-3; abundance: NA; len: 14; d_gene: NA; CDR3aa: CASSFGRSSYEQYF; CDR3nt: TGTGCCAGCAGCTTCGGGAGAAGCTCCTACGAGCAGTACTTC
j_gene: TRBJ2-2; v_gene: TRBV24-1; abundance: NA; len: 16; d_gene: TRBD1; CDR3aa: CATSDQDRGVTGELFF; CDR3nt: TGTGCCACCAGTGATCAGGACAGGGGAGTCACCGGGGAGCTGTTTTTT
j_gene: TRBJ2-2; v_gene: TRBV18; abundance: NA; len: 16; d_gene: TRBD2; CDR3aa: CASSDQTSGETGELFF; CDR3nt: TGTGCCAGCTCAGACCAGACTAGCGGGGAAACCGGGGAGCTGTTTTTT
j_gene: TRBJ1-1; v_gene: TRBV7-3; abundance: NA; len: 13; d_gene: TRBD1; CDR3aa: CATKRDRNTEAFF; CDR3nt: TGTGCCACCAAACGGGACAGGAACACTGAAGCTTTCTTT
j_gene: TRBJ1-2; v_gene: TRBV19; abundance: NA; len: 17; d_gene: TRBD1; CDR3aa: CASIAGGQSLANYGYTF; CDR3nt: TGTGCCAGCATCGCAGGGGGACAGAGCCTAGCTAACTATGGCTACACCTTC
j_gene: TRBJ2-7; v_gene: TRBV5-4; abundance: NA; len: 14; d_gene: TRBD1; CDR3aa: CASSPRQGLYEQYF; CDR3nt: TGTGCCAGCAGCCCGAGACAGGGCCTCTACGAGCAGTACTTC
j_gene: TRBJ2-3; v_gene: TRBV5-4; abundance: once; len: 16; d_gene: TRBD1; CDR3aa: CASSQKRTGGTDTQYF; CDR3nt: TGTGCCAGCTCCCAGAAAAGGACAGGAGGCACAGATACGCAGTATTTT
j_gene: TRBJ2-7; v_gene: TRBV2; abundance: NA; len: 16; d_gene: NA; CDR3aa: CASSGGPPRSSYEQYF; CDR3nt: TGTGCCAGCAGTGGGGGCCCCCCCCGAAGTTCCTACGAGCAGTACTTC
j_gene: TRBJ1-1; v_gene: TRBV3-1/TRBV3-2; abundance: NA; len: 14; d_gene: NA; CDR3aa: CASSQAQGNTEAFF; CDR3nt: TGTGCCAGCAGCCAAGCCCAGGGCAACACTGAAGCTTTCTTT
j_gene: TRBJ1-2; v_gene: TRBV5-1; abundance: NA; len: 16; d_gene: NA; CDR3aa: CASSLDEVTPDYGYTF; CDR3nt: TGCGCCAGCAGCTTGGATGAGGTAACCCCGGACTATGGCTACACCTTC
j_gene: TRBJ2-1; v_gene: TRBV7-9; abundance: NA; len: 16; d_gene: TRBD2; CDR3aa: CASSPRTSGDYNEQFF; CDR3nt: TGTGCCAGCAGCCCGCGGACTAGCGGGGACTACAATGAGCAGTTCTTC
j_gene: TRBJ2-7; v_gene: TRBV6-5; abundance: NA; len: 16; d_gene: TRBD1; CDR3aa: CASSYRIGTDAYEQYF; CDR3nt: TGTGCCAGCAGTTACAGAATTGGGACAGATGCCTACGAGCAGTACTTC
j_gene: TRBJ2-3; v_gene: TRBV5-1; abundance: once; len: 14; d_gene: NA; CDR3aa: CASSLGQDTDTQYF; CDR3nt: TGCGCCAGCAGCTTGGGACAGGACACAGATACGCAGTATTTT
j_gene: TRBJ1-1; v_gene: TRBV12-3/TRBV12-4; abundance: NA; len: 11; d_gene: TRBD1; CDR3aa: CASAGGPEAFF; CDR3nt: TGTGCCAGTGCAGGGGGTCCTGAAGCTTTCTTT